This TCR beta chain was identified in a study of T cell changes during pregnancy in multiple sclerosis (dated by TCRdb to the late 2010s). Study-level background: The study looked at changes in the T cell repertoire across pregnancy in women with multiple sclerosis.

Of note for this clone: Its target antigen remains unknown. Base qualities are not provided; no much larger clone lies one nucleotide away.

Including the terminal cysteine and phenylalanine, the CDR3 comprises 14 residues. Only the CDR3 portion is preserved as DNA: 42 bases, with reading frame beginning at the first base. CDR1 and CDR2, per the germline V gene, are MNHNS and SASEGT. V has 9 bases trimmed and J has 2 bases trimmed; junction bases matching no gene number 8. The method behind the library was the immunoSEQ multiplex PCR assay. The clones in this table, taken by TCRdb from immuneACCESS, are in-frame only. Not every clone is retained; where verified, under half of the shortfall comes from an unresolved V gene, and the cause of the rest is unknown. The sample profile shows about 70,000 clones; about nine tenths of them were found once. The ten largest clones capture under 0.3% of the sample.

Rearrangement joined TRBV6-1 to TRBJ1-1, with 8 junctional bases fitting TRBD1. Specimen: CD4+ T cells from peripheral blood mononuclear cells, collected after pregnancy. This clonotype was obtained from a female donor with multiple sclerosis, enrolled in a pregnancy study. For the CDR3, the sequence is CASTLQGVNTEAFF. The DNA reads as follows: TGTGCCAGTACCCTACAGGGGGTTAACACTGAAGCTTTCTTT.